Shown below are 27 T cell receptor beta chains from a single sample sequenced in a study of human T cells and chemical hapten exposure. Using its own MiXCR run on the RACE reads, TCRdb lists one record per CDR3 protein. This table has 79,000 or so distinct CDR3 sequences, 32% appearing once. The time point: patch test 1, 2 weeks after DPC sensitization. Indicated treatment: therapeutic diphenylcyclopropenone sensitization with weekly scalp DPC. Sequencing was performed on whole blood, taken in connection with sensitization to the hapten diphenylcyclopropenone (DPC). Receptor source: a man aged 40-55 years with alopecia areata. Some clones in this sample may be carry-over from other donors' samples.

The rearrangement uses TRBV28 and TRBJ2-7; 7 nucleotides line up with TRBD1. The germline V gene has CDR1 MDHEN and CDR2 SYDVKM. CDR3 size: 17 residues. J lost 0 bases, V lost 3 bases, and 11 bases had no gene match. CDR3 coding DNA: TGTGCCAGCAGTTTCCCCCCTACCAGGGGGAGCTCCTACGAGCAGTACTTC. Translating it yields CASSFPPTRGSSYEQYF. The full variable domain, in which reference TRBV28 and TRBJ2-7 provide the parts outside the CDR3, is DVKVTQSSRYLVKRTGEKVFLECVQDMDHENMFWYRQDPGLGLRLIYFSYDVKMKEKGDIPEGYSVSREKKERFSLILESASTNQTSMYLCASSFPPTRGSSYEQYFGPGTRLTVT.

This clonotype was seen more than once but under ten times. The chain joins TRBV6-1 to TRBJ2-1; D unresolved. The V gene lost 6 bases and the J gene lost 6 bases, with 9 bases spanning the gap. This CDR3 contains 12 residues. Germline loops: CDR1 MNHNS, CDR2 SASEGT. CDR3 loop: CASRTDLNEQFF. The CDR3 DNA follows: TGTGCCAGCAGGACGGACCTCAATGAGCAGTTCTTC.

The gene calls are TRBV7-9 and TRBJ2-1, with TRBD1 matching 8 bases. The CDR3 consists of 15 residues. Germline lookup yields CDR1 SEHNR and CDR2 FQNEAQ (reference sequence). After removal of 1 base from V and 5 bases from J, the junction contained 4 bases not matched to a gene. Written as DNA, the CDR3 is TGTGCCAGCAGCTTAGGGCAGGGGGCCCACAATGAGCAGTTCTTC. Its translation is CASSLGQGAHNEQFF.

The chain joins TRBV28 to TRBJ2-1, with D possibly TRBD2 on 5 matching bases. The CDR3 consists of 16 residues. CDR1 is MDHEN and CDR2 is SYDVKM in the germline V gene. V lost 2 bases, J lost 0 bases, and 11 bases lay in between. The CDR3 bases are TGTGCCAGCAGTTTACCCCCCAGCGGCTCCTACAATGAGCAGTTCTTC. Translated, it gives CASSLPPSGSYNEQFF.

V and J are TRBV19 and TRBJ2-1; 9 bases line up with TRBD2. The CDR3 runs to 14 residues. Losses at the gene ends were 6 bases for V and 5 bases for J; bases not matched to a gene: 5. The V gene's germline CDR1 is LNHDA and CDR2 SQIVND (reference sequence). This chain's CDR3 is CASRLAGNHNEQFF. DNA for the CDR3: TGTGCCAGTAGGCTAGCGGGAAATCACAATGAGCAGTTCTTC. The whole variable domain, remainder taken from reference TRBV19 and TRBJ2-1, is DGGITQSPKYLFRKEGQNVTLSCEQNLNHDAMYWYRQDPGQGLRLIYYSQIVNDFQKGDIAEGYSVSREKKESFPLTVTSAQKNPTAFYLCASRLAGNHNEQFFGPGTRLTVL.

This clonotype appeared a few times. This rearrangement joins TRBV28 to TRBJ2-4; TRBD1 is a possible D gene (5 bases). V was trimmed by 7 bases and J by 6 bases, leaving 10 bases between them. The germline V gene has CDR1 MDHEN and CDR2 SYDVKM. The CDR3 is 12 residues long. The chain's CDR3 is CASTTAGNIQYF. The CDR3 DNA is TGTGCCAGCACGACAGCCGGAAACATTCAGTACTTC.

This clonotype has only a few counts. The chain couples TRBV7-2 to TRBJ2-2; 9 bases agree with TRBD2. Germline-derived CDR1 and CDR2 are SGHTA and FQGNSA. The CDR3 spans 16 residues. V lost 2 bases, J lost 4 bases, and 5 bases stayed unmatched. CDR3 sequence reads: CASSLQAGGGTGELFF. The CDR3 bases are TGTGCCAGCAGCTTACAGGCGGGAGGGGGCACCGGGGAGCTGTTTTTT.

The V gene is TRBV28, the J gene TRBJ2-7; D ambiguous. Trimming took 3 bases from V and 3 from J, leaving 9 bases between them. Looked up from germline, CDR1 is MDHEN and CDR2 is SYDVKM. CDR3 length: 13 amino acids. CDR3 sequence reads: CASSFPESYEQYF. CDR3 bases: TGTGCCAGCAGTTTTCCCGAAAGCTACGAGCAGTACTTC.

The sample holds a few counts of this clonotype. The V gene is TRBV12-3 or TRBV12-4, the J gene TRBJ1-3; TRBD1 is a possible D gene (5 bases). The CDR3 runs 14 residues. V was clipped by 6 bases and J by 1 base, with 10 bases between them. The CDR3 bases are TGTGCCAGCAGCGGGACTGCTTCTGGAAACACCATATATTTT. This gives the protein CASSGTASGNTIYF.

This clonotype was counted only a few times. V is TRBV29-1 and J is TRBJ2-7; D might be TRBD2 (6 bases). V lost 5 bases, J lost 6 bases, and 17 bases lay in between. Germline values: CDR1 SQVTM, CDR2 ANQGSEA. This CDR3 is built from 13 residues. The CDR3 region is CSVTDGGYVEQYF. The CDR3 DNA sequence: TGCAGCGTTACCGACGGAGGGTACGTCGAGCAGTACTTC.

The rearrangement joins TRBV6-2 or TRBV6-3 to TRBJ2-3; D gene uncertain. Trimming shortened V by 5 bases and J by 3 bases, and 12 bases separated the two germline ends. This CDR3 has 14 residues. Germline V gene lookup returns CDR1 MNHEY and CDR2 SVGEGT. The CDR3 DNA reads TGTGCCAGCAGTAGCCCCTCCGGGACAGATACGCAGTATTTT. Translation: CASSSPSGTDTQYF.

This sequence joins TRBV7-9 and TRBJ2-1; D is perhaps TRBD1 (6 bases). CDR1 and CDR2 from the germline V gene are SEHNR and FQNEAQ (reference sequence). This CDR3 has 14 amino acids. The ends were cut back, 3 bases at V and 4 bases at J, with 10 bases in the middle. This chain's CDR3 is CASSFGQSYNEQFF. The DNA of the CDR3 is TGTGCCAGCAGCTTTGGACAGAGTTACAATGAGCAGTTCTTC.

The J gene is TRBJ2-1, the V gene TRBV5-1; 13 nucleotides line up with TRBD2. Germline values: CDR1 SGHRS, CDR2 YFSETQ. J gave up 8 bases and V 5 bases, and 7 bases lay outside the gene matches. This CDR3 region has 15 residues. CDR3 bases: TGCGCCAGCAGTCGCCGGACTAGCGGGAGCGATGAGCAGTTCTTC. Translation gives CASSRRTSGSDEQFF. Together with reference TRBV5-1 and TRBJ2-1, the CDR3 gives the full variable domain: KAGVTQTPRYLIKTRGQQVTLSCSPISGHRSVSWYQQTPGQGLQFLFEYFSETQRNKGNFPGRFSGRQFSNSRSEMNVSTLELGDSALYLCASSRRTSGSDEQFFGPGTRLTVL.

As concerns this clonotype: A much larger clone differs from this one at a single base, so this may be a read error. This chain links TRBV6-2 or TRBV6-3 with TRBJ1-1, with 7 bases that match TRBD1. In germline, CDR1 is MNHEY, CDR2 SVGEGT. The CDR3 runs to 15 residues. The CDR3 is CASSYWDSRNTETFF. DNA for the CDR3: TGTGCCAGCAGCTACTGGGACAGTAGGAACACTGAAACTTTCTTT.

This clonotype was seen once. V gene TRBV27 combines with J gene TRBJ2-1, with TRBD1 matching 10 bases. The CDR3 consists of 18 residues. The germline V gene encodes CDR1 MNHEY and CDR2 SMNVEV (reference sequence). Trimming at V came to 5 bases and at J to 0 bases, leaving 10 bases not matched to a gene. CDR3 sequence reads: CASSPPGQGILSYNEQFF. The CDR3 nucleotides read TGTGCCAGCAGTCCCCCGGGACAGGGGATCCTCTCCTACAATGAGCAGTTCTTC.

The chain combines TRBV7-9 with TRBJ2-7, with D possibly being TRBD1 (5 bases). V lost 4 bases and J 7 bases, leaving 17 bases between the germline ends. The germline CDR1 and CDR2 sequences are SEHNR and FQNEAQ (reference sequence). CDR3 length equals 14 residues. The CDR3, as DNA: TGTGCCAGCAGCTCACCCAGGGATTGGGCGGAGCAGTACTTC. It yields the protein CASSSPRDWAEQYF.

This clonotype has only a few counts. The genes are TRBV7-2 and TRBJ2-7; D may correspond to TRBD1 or TRBD2 (6 bases each). Trimming removed 4 bases from V and 7 bases from J, with 14 bases in between. This CDR3 has 13 residues. Germline CDR1 reads SGHTA; CDR2 reads FQGNSA. CDR3 loop: CASSSRGAWEQYF. As DNA, the CDR3 is TGTGCCAGCAGCTCGAGGGGGGCGTGGGAGCAGTACTTC.

The chain uses TRBV7-9 and TRBJ2-7, with TRBD2 matching 7 bases. The CDR3 is 12 amino acids. V gave up 5 bases and J gave up 4 bases; unmatched junction bases: 2. Germline CDR1 is SEHNR and CDR2 is FQNEAQ (reference sequence). Here the CDR3 DNA reads TGTGCCAGCAGCGGGAGGGCGTACGAGCAGTACTTC. Translating it yields CASSGRAYEQYF.

The gene calls are TRBV10-3 and TRBJ2-7, with 7 nucleotides matching TRBD1. The germline CDR1 and CDR2 sequences are ENHRY and SYGVKD. The CDR3 is 14 residues long. With V trimmed by 6 bases and J by 3 bases, 8 bases remained unmatched. CDR3 sequence (DNA): TGTGCCATCAGACCTCCGGGACAGAACTACGAGCAGTACTTC. This translates into CAIRPPGQNYEQYF.

This chain links TRBV9 with TRBJ1-1; no clear D gene. Germline V gives CDR1 SGDLS, CDR2 YYNGEE. Trimming stripped 3 bases from V and 0 bases from J, with 9 bases between. The CDR3 has 14 amino acids. CDR3 protein: CASSAQVMNTEAFF. The CDR3 DNA follows: TGTGCCAGCAGCGCCCAAGTCATGAACACTGAAGCTTTCTTT.

V usage is TRBV28 and J usage is TRBJ2-1; maybe TRBD1 (5 bases). This CDR3 is 14 amino acids long. V was trimmed by 5 bases and J by 3 bases, leaving 11 bases between them. Germline CDR1 and CDR2: MDHEN and SYDVKM. DNA for the CDR3: TGTGCCAGCAGTCAGAGGACAAGCTACAATGAGCAGTTCTTC. Translating it yields CASSQRTSYNEQFF.

The chain employs TRBV29-1 and TRBJ2-5; weak D call: TRBD2 (5 bases). The CDR3 covers 11 residues. Looked up from germline, CDR1 is SQVTM and CDR2 is ANQGSEA. V lost 6 bases and J lost 5, with 10 bases in between. The CDR3 region is CSVASGETQYF. In DNA, the CDR3 is TGCAGCGTCGCATCGGGGGAGACCCAGTACTTC. Together with reference TRBV29-1 and TRBJ2-5, the CDR3 gives the full variable domain: SAVISQKPSRDICQRGTSLTIQCQVDSQVTMMFWYRQQPGQSLTLIATANQGSEATYESGFVIDKFPISRPNLTFSTLTVSNMSPEDSSIYLCSVASGETQYFGPGTRLLVL.

The chain employs TRBV11-2 and TRBJ2-3, with a weak D call TRBD1 (7 bases). Trimming pared 5 bases from V and 3 bases from J, leaving 15 bases between. The length of the CDR3 is 15 residues. The germline gives CDR1 SGHAT, CDR2 FQNNGV. CDR3 coding DNA: TGTGCCAGCAGCCCCTGGGCAGGGGGGACAGATACGCAGTATTTT. Its translation is CASSPWAGGTDTQYF.

The chain employs TRBV28 and TRBJ2-5; 9 bases fit TRBD1. CDR3 length: 17 residues. The V gene end was trimmed by 3 bases and the J gene end by 6 bases; junction bases not matched to a gene: 14. The germline gives CDR1 MDHEN, CDR2 SYDVKM. The CDR3 coding sequence is TGTGCCAGCAGTTTTTCTGCCGGGACAGGGAGGACAAAGACCCAGTACTTC. Encoded protein: CASSFSAGTGRTKTQYF.

This clonotype was counted only a few times. V gene TRBV9 combines with J gene TRBJ2-1; D unresolved. Trimming shortened V by 2 bases and J by 8 bases, and 17 bases separated the two germline ends. Germline lookup yields CDR1 SGDLS and CDR2 YYNGEE. This CDR3 is built from 15 residues. CDR3 nucleotides: TGTGCCAGCAGCGTTAGTCCTACTTACATCGATGAGCAGTTCTTC. It specifies CASSVSPTYIDEQFF.

The V gene is TRBV28, the J gene TRBJ2-7; TRBD1 agrees at 9 bases. The germline CDR1 and CDR2 sequences are MDHEN and SYDVKM. The CDR3 loop spans 13 amino acids. This CDR3 reads CAHSKDRGYEQYF. The DNA for the CDR3 is TGTGCTCACTCTAAGGACAGGGGCTACGAGCAGTACTTC.

V and J are TRBV4-1 and TRBJ1-4; unclear D gene. The ends were cut back, 0 bases at V and 5 bases at J, with 10 bases in the middle. The CDR3 spans 15 residues. The germline gives CDR1 MGHRA, CDR2 YSYEKL. The DNA of the CDR3 is TGCGCCAGCAGCCAAGAGGAGGGCGTAAATGAAAAACTGTTTTTT. It is translated as CASSQEEGVNEKLFF.